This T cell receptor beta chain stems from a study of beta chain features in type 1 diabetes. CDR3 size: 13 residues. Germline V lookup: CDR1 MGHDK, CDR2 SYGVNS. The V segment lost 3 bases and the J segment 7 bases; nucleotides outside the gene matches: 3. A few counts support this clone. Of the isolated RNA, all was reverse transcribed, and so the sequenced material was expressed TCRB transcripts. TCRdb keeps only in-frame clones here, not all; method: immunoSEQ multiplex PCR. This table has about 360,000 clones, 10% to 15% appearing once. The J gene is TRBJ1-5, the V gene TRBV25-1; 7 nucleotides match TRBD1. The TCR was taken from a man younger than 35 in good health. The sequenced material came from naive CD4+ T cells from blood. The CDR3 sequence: CASSESGGQPQHF. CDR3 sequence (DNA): TGTGCCAGCAGTGAGTCAGGGGGACAGCCCCAGCATTTT. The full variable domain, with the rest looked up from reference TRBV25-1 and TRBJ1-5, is EADIYQTPRYLVIGTGKKITLECSQTMGHDKMYWYQQDPGMELHLIHYSYGVNSTEKGDLSSESTVSRIRTEHFPLTLESARPSHTSQYLCASSESGGQPQHFGDGTRLSIL.